This T cell receptor beta chain was recovered during a study of identical twins. Template switching supplied a universal primer site; unique molecular identifiers were carried on the cDNA. TCRdb processed the 5' RACE reads anew with MiXCR; each CDR3 protein has one entry. The data contain 450,000 to 600,000 distinct CDR3 sequences, 20% to 25% of them singletons. V was trimmed by 2 bases and J by 4 bases, leaving 11 bases between them. The length of the CDR3 is 15 residues. Findings of the study overall: Excess low generation probability was seen in twin-shared out-of-frame alpha sequences. Cross-sectional statistics underpinned the conclusions; the same donors were not followed.

This clonotype was seen more than once but under ten times. The antigen is undetermined. These data also featured in a second study, about yellow fever vaccine responses in identical twins.

This chain uses TRBV12-3 or TRBV12-4 with TRBJ2-2, with D perhaps TRBD1 (5 bases). The receptor was derived from a woman aged 18-29 years in good health. Sequenced material: CD4+ T cells sorted from blood. CDR3 nucleotide sequence: TGTGCCAGCAGTTTAAAACAGGTCGCCACCGGGGAGCTGTTTTTT. Protein sequence: CASSLKQVATGELFF.